This TCR beta chain was recorded in a study of blood T cell repertoires in COVID-19. Study background: Sample material is recorded as cDNA or gDNA derived from T cells, B-cell-depleted T cells, or PBMCs.

Authors' analysis steps: For nucleated cells, counts were estimated from reference gene primer amplification. TCRdb's table, derived via immunoSEQ multiplex PCR, lists solely in-frame clones and lacks some. That table furnishes V, J and clone size, whereas the DNA furnished D and trimming. The sample comprises more than 150,000 clones, around nine tenths of which are singletons, and around an eighth rests with the top ten. CDR1 is LNHDA and CDR2 is SQIVND in the germline V gene (reference sequence). This CDR3 comprises 14 residues. Trimming left V 5 bases short and J 4 bases short, with 14 bases between.

The receptor's source is a woman aged 70 to 79 with COVID-19, enrolled during active disease. The sample was peripheral blood. The J gene is TRBJ1-1, the V gene TRBV19; TRBD1 is a possible D gene (6 bases). Here the CDR3 reads CASSLGAQGTEAFF. The CDR3 nucleotides are TGTGCCAGTAGTCTGGGGGCGCAGGGCACTGAAGCTTTCTTT.